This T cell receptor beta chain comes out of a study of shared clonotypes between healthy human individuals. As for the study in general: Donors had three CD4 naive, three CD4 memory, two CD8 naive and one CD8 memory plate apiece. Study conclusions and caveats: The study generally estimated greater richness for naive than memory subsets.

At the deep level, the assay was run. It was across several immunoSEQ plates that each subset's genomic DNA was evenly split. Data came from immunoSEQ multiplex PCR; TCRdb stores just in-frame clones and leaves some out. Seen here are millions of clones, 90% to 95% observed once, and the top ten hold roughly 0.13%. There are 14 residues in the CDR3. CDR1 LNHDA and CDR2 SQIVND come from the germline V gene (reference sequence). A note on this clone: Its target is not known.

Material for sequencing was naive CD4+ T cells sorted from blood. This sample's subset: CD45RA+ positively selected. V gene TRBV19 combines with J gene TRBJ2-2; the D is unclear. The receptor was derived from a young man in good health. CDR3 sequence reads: CAVGGAGNTGELFF. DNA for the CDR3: TGTGCTGTCGGTGGAGCTGGAAACACCGGGGAGCTGTTTTTT.